One T cell receptor beta chain is described in this entry. Its antigen is currently unknown. CD45RO-negative cells were positively selected for CCR7, leaving out terminally differentiated effector memory CD45RA+ cells. Here immunoSEQ multiplex PCR was the method, and the copy in TCRdb shows in-frame clones only, minus some. The sample lists around 1,900,000 clones; approximately 92% were seen once. This entry is derived from a study of shared clonotypes between healthy human individuals. Broader study findings: The study generally estimated greater richness for naive than memory subsets. Non-shared clonotypes displayed generation probabilities falling below those of clonotypes present in all four donors.

V was shortened by 2 bases and J by 3 bases, with 17 bases between the two germline ends. This CDR3 has 16 amino acids. Germline CDR1 LGHNA, CDR2 YNFKEQ. Sample: naive CD8+ T cells from PBMCs. This clonotype was sampled from a man in his late teens or twenties in good health. Some clones in this sample may be carry-over from other donors' samples. The rearrangement links TRBV4-2 to TRBJ2-7, with D tentatively TRBD2 (5 bases). Here the CDR3 DNA reads TGTGCCAGCAGCCAACACGGGATCCCTGCTAACTACGAGCAGTACTTC. Protein: CASSQHGIPANYEQYF.